This T cell receptor (beta chain) emerged from a study of blood T cell repertoires in COVID-19. Looking at the study overall: Two consecutive negative NP/OP PCR tests, clearance, or resolved symptoms defined Cohort 3 recovery.

CDR1 MNHEY and CDR2 SMNVEV come from the germline V gene (reference sequence). V lost 5 bases and J lost 0, with 7 bases in between. This CDR3 is built from 13 residues. This clone has a single count. The same CDR3 is also encoded by other DNA sequences in this sample. Categorization into cohorts depended on clinical history that participants reported. The repertoire was sequenced with immunoSEQ multiplex PCR; TCRdb's copy has only in-frame clones and lacks some. The data show about 400,000 clones, over 75% seen once. V gene TRBV27 combines with J gene TRBJ1-1, with D unresolved. The TCR originated in a man aged 40-50 years in a cohort exposed to, infected with or recovered from COVID-19 (not recorded which). The sequencing sample was made of PBMCs or T cells enriched from blood (not recorded which). The DNA for the CDR3 is TGTGCCAGCAGTCGAACAGTGAACACTGAAGCTTTCTTT. Translated, it gives CASSRTVNTEAFF.